Each of the 9 T cell receptor beta chains below was sequenced from the same sample in a study of cytomegalovirus exposure and HLA in healthy donors. PCR primers comprised 60 Vbeta and 13 Jbeta primers. This table comes from immunoSEQ multiplex PCR, and its TCRdb copy is limited to in-frame clones, with some not included. The data contain around 110,000 clones, 70% to 80% of them seen just once; the ten biggest clones take up 0.6% to 1%. The sequenced sample consisted of PBMCs. Receptors originate from a boy between 5 and 17 years old in good health and CMV-seronegative.

The chain has TRBV7-2 and TRBJ2-2; D is perhaps TRBD1 (6 bases). The V end was cut by 6 bases, the J end by 5 bases, with 10 bases between. The germline gives CDR1 SGHTA, CDR2 FQGNSA. CDR3 length: 13 residues. DNA of the CDR3: TGTGCCAGCAGAAAGGACAGTACCGGGGAGCTGTTTTTT. It is translated as CASRKDSTGELFF.

The chain uses TRBV4-3 and TRBJ1-3; TRBD1 might be the D (5 bases). The CDR3 runs to 17 residues. V lost 0 bases to trimming and J lost 3 bases, with 15 bases between them. Germline V gene lookup returns CDR1 LGHNA and CDR2 YSLEER. The CDR3: CASSQERGLRGGNTIYF. The CDR3 region has the DNA TGCGCCAGCAGCCAAGAAAGGGGCTTAAGGGGTGGAAACACCATATATTTT.

A word on this clone: In the same sample, other DNA sequences code for this CDR3. The chain is built from TRBV6-1 and TRBJ1-5; TRBD1 might be the D (5 bases). This CDR3 region has 15 residues. Germline CDR1 and CDR2: MNHNS and SASEGT. V lost 4 bases to trimming and J lost 5 bases, with 15 bases between them. The CDR3 DNA reads TGTGCCAGCAGTGTAAAAGGCCAGGGTTATCAGCCCCAGCATTTT. Translation: CASSVKGQGYQPQHF.

V gene TRBV4-3 combines with J gene TRBJ2-7; the match to TRBD2 covers 8 bases. The CDR3 runs to 16 residues. Germline V CDR1 and CDR2: LGHNA, YSLEER. The trim removed 4 bases at V and 4 bases at J, leaving 12 bases unmatched. The CDR3 nucleotides read TGCGCCAGCAGCCCACATAGCGGGATGGGGTTATACGAGCAGTACTTC. Translating it yields CASSPHSGMGLYEQYF.

This clone was observed a handful of times. CDR3 loop: CASSFSRTGVRVYYGYTF. The DNA for the CDR3 is TGTGCCAGCAGTTTCTCGAGGACAGGGGTGCGCGTTTACTATGGCTACACCTTC. The chain recombines TRBV27 with TRBJ1-2; TRBD1 aligns across 9 bases. There are 18 residues in the CDR3. Germline lookup yields CDR1 MNHEY and CDR2 SMNVEV (reference sequence). V shed 3 bases, J shed 3 bases, and the junction held 14 bases outside the gene matches.

This clone was observed a few times. The chain joins TRBV5-6 to TRBJ1-2, with D tentatively TRBD1 (6 bases). CDR3 size: 14 residues. V was cut by 4 bases and J by 4 bases, with 14 bases left in between. CDR1 is SGHDT and CDR2 is YYEEEE in the germline V gene. As DNA, the CDR3 is TGTGCCAGCAGCCACAGGGATGTGGGCTATGGCTACACCTTC. This gives the protein CASSHRDVGYGYTF.

The chain carries TRBV7-2 and TRBJ2-3; no definite D call. This CDR3 is 9 amino acids long. Germline assignment: CDR1 SGHTA and CDR2 FQGNSA. Trimming shortened V by 8 bases and J by 11 bases, and 8 bases separated the two germline ends. CDR3 in DNA: TGTGCCAGCTGTAGCCAGCAGTATTTT. Translating it yields CASCSQQYF.

This chain links TRBV30 with TRBJ2-7, with D possibly matching TRBD1 (5 bases). Trimming pared 5 bases from V and 0 bases from J, leaving 14 bases between. The CDR3 is 14 amino acids. The germline gives CDR1 GTSNPN, CDR2 SVGIG (reference sequence). The CDR3 bases are TGTGCCTGGGCACAATCGGACAACTCCTACGAGCAGTACTTC. Its translation is CAWAQSDNSYEQYF. The variable domain in full, completed from reference TRBV30 and TRBJ2-7, reads SQTIHQWPATLVQPVGSPLSLECTVEGTSNPNLYWYRQAAGRGLQLLFYSVGIGQISSEVPQNLSASRPQDRQFILSSKKLLLSDSGFYLCAWAQSDNSYEQYFGPGTRLTVT.

The chain is built from TRBV7-9 and TRBJ2-1, with 7 bases identical to TRBD2. The CDR3 extends over 14 amino acids. The V and J ends lost 4 bases and 12 bases, in that order; junction bases with no gene match: 12. The germline gives CDR1 SEHNR, CDR2 FQNEAQ (reference sequence). DNA of the CDR3: TGTGCCAGCAGCTGGGGGGTGGAAGCGGGAAGGCAGTTCTTC. It yields the protein CASSWGVEAGRQFF.